This entry concerns a single TCR beta chain. Its target is unknown. This entry comes from a study of T-cell memory formation after mild COVID-19. For the study at large: Clusters were largely donor specific. Study-wide points: Clones contracting day 15 to 85 were balanced CD4/CD8; later expanders leaned CD4+. The main location of contracting CD4+ clones was CM and EM, and that of contracting CD8+ clones was EMRA. Pre-infection memory held some responding clones, suggesting pre-existing cross-reactive T cells responded.

TCRdb reprocessed the 5' RACE reads via MiXCR and lists one record per CDR3 protein. The sample shows 120,000 to 150,000 distinct CDR3 sequences, around 14% of them seen only once. The sequencing sample was made of PBMCs or a T cell subset sorted from them (not recorded which). This clonotype originated in an adult woman who had mild COVID-19 (a few samples of this study predate the infection). Cell type and time point are not known.

CDR3 in amino acids: CASSLSPEAFF. CDR3 DNA: TGTGCCAGCAGCTTAAGCCCCGAAGCTTTCTTT. The V call is TRBV7-9, the J call TRBJ1-1; D gene unclear. This CDR3 region has 11 residues. Germline V gene sequence: CDR1 SEHNR, CDR2 FQNEAQ (reference sequence). V was pared by 2 bases and J by 8 bases, with 6 bases between.